Ten or more counts support the clone carrying this T cell receptor beta chain. MiXCR, run by TCRdb on the reads, gives a single entry per CDR3 protein. Among roughly 500,000 distinct CDR3 sequences listed, around 11% were seen once. The CDR3 is made up of 14 amino acids. Germline V CDR1 and CDR2: SQVTM, ANQGSEA. The junction had 8 bases not matched to a gene; V was cut back by 6 bases and J by 5 bases. The data belong to a study of T cell repertoires in cytomegalovirus infection. This receptor was taken from a human donor in good health (CMV status not recorded). Some clones in this sample may be carry-over from other donors' samples. The chain recombines TRBV29-1 with TRBJ2-5; TRBD2 agrees at 11 bases. The sequenced material came from PBMCs. CDR3 bases: TGCAGCGTCCGAGGTACTAGCGGGAGCGAGACCCAGTACTTC. It specifies CSVRGTSGSETQYF.